This TCR beta chain stems from a study of post-analysis software for immune sequencing data. Study summary: Progressive-relapsing, secondary progressive and relapsing-remitting multiple sclerosis were among the disease courses included.

Findings of the study overall: The normalized Chao1 diversity of multiple sclerosis patients was significantly lower than that of controls. In patients, TRBV5-6, TRBV5-1 and TRBV20-1 belonged to five or six TRBV segments found more frequently than in controls.

The CDR3 totals 16 residues. CDR1 and CDR2 from the germline V gene are LGHNA and YNFKEQ. V was clipped by 0 bases and J by 5 bases, with 16 bases between them. Carried by the TCR beta cDNA libraries were unique molecular identifiers. TCRdb fed the PCR reads into MiXCR, producing one record per CDR3 protein. Of about 500,000 distinct CDR3 sequences listed, roughly 45% are singletons. Comments on this clonotype: Its antigen remains unidentified.

This rearrangement joins TRBV4-2 to TRBJ1-2, with D perhaps matching TRBD1 (6 bases). The material sequenced was blood. The sequence derives from a girl between 5 and 17 years old with multiple sclerosis. The CDR3 is CASSQDGTTVLYGYTF. The CDR3 nucleotides read TGTGCCAGCAGCCAAGATGGGACAACTGTACTATATGGCTACACCTTC.